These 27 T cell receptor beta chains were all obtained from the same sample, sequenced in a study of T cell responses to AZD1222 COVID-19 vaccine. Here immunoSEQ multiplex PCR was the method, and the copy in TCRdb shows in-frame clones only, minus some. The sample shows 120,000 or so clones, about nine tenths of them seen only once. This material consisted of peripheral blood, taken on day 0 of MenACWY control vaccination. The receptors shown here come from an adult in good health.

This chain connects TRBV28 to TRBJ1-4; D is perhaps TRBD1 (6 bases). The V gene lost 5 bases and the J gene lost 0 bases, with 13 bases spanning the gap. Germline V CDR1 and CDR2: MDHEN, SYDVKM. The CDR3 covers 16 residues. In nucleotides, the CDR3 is TGTGCCAGCAGTCCATTGGGGGCGGCAACTAATGAAAAACTGTTTTTT. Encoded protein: CASSPLGAATNEKLFF.

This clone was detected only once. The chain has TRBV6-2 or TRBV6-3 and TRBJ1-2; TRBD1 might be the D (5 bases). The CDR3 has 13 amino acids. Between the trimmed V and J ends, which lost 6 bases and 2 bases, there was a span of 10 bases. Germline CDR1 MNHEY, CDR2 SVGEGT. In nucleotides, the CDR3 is TGTGCCAGCAGCCCCACAGGAAACTATGGCTACACCTTC. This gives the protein CASSPTGNYGYTF.

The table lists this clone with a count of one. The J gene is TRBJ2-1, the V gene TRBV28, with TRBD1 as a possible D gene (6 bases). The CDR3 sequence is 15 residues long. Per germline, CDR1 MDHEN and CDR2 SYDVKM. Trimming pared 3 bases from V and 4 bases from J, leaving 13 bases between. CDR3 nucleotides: TGTGCCAGCAGTTTCAGGGGAGTCGGATACAATGAGCAGTTCTTC. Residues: CASSFRGVGYNEQFF. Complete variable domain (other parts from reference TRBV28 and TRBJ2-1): DVKVTQSSRYLVKRTGEKVFLECVQDMDHENMFWYRQDPGLGLRLIYFSYDVKMKEKGDIPEGYSVSREKKERFSLILESASTNQTSMYLCASSFRGVGYNEQFFGPGTRLTVL.

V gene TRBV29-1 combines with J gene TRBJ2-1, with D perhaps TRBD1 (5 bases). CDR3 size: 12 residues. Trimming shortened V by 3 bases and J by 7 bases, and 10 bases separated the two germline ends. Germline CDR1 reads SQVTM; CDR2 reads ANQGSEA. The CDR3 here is CSVDWSGNEQFF. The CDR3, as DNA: TGCAGCGTTGACTGGTCAGGGAATGAGCAGTTCTTC.

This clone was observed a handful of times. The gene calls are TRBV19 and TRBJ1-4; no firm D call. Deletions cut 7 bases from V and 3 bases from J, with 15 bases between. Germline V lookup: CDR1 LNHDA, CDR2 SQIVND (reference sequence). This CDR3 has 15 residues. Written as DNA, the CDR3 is TGTGCCAGTAATTCAATGAAGTTGGCTAATGAAAAACTGTTTTTT. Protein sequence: CASNSMKLANEKLFF. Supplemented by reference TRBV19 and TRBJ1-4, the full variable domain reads DGGITQSPKYLFRKEGQNVTLSCEQNLNHDAMYWYRQDPGQGLRLIYYSQIVNDFQKGDIAEGYSVSREKKESFPLTVTSAQKNPTAFYLCASNSMKLANEKLFFGSGTQLSVL.

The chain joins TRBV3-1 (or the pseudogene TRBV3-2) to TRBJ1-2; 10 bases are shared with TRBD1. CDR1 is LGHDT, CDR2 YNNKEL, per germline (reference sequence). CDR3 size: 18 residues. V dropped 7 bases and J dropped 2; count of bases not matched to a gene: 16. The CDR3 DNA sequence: TGTGCCAGCAACCGTAATACAAGACAGGGGGCCTGGAACTATGGCTACACCTTC. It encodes CASNRNTRQGAWNYGYTF.

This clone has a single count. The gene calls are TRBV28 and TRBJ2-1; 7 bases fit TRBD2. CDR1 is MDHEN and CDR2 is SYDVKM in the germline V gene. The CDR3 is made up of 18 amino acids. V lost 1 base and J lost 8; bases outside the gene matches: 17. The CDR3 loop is CASSLSPLLVTGGDEQFF. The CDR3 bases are TGTGCCAGCAGTTTATCCCCTCTTCTGGTAACGGGAGGAGATGAGCAGTTCTTC. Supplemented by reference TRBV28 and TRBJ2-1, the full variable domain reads DVKVTQSSRYLVKRTGEKVFLECVQDMDHENMFWYRQDPGLGLRLIYFSYDVKMKEKGDIPEGYSVSREKKERFSLILESASTNQTSMYLCASSLSPLLVTGGDEQFFGPGTRLTVL.

CDR3 residues: CASSYTRDQPQHF. CDR3 DNA sequence: TGTGCCAGCAGTTACACCAGGGATCAGCCCCAGCATTTT. The genes are TRBV6-2 or TRBV6-3 and TRBJ1-5, with D tentatively TRBD1 (5 bases). The length of the CDR3 is 13 residues. CDR1 MNHEY and CDR2 SVGEGT come from the germline V gene. The V and J ends lost 2 bases and 5 bases respectively, with 7 bases between them.

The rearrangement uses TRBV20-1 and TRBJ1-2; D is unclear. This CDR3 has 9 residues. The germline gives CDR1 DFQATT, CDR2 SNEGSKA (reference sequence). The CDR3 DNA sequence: TGCAGAGCAGGCTATGGCTACACCTTC. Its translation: CRAGYGYTF.

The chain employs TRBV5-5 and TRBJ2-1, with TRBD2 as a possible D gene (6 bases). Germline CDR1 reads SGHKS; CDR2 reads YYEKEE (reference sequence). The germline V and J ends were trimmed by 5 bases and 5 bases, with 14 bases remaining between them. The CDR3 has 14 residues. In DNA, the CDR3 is TGTGCCAGCAGAGTGGGGGGTACCCACAATGAGCAGTTCTTC. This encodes CASRVGGTHNEQFF.

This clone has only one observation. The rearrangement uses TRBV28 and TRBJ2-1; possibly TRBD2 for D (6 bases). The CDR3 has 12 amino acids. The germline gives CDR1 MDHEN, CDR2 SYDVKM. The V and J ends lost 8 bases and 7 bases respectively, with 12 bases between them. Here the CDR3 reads CASHGGGNEQFF. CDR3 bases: TGTGCCAGCCATGGTGGGGGGAATGAGCAGTTCTTC.

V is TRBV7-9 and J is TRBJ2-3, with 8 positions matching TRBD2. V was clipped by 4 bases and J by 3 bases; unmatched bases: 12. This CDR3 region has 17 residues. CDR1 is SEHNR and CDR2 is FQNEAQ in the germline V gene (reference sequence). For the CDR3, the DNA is TGTGCCAGCAGCTGGGACGTGGCGGGGGGAAAGACAGATACGCAGTATTTT. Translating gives CASSWDVAGGKTDTQYF.

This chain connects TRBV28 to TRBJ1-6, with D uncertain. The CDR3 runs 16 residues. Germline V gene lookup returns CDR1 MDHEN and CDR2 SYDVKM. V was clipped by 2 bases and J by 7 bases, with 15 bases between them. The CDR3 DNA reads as TGTGCCAGCAGTTTAACCCCCGGGAATCTCAATTCACCCCTCCACTTT. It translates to CASSLTPGNLNSPLHF.

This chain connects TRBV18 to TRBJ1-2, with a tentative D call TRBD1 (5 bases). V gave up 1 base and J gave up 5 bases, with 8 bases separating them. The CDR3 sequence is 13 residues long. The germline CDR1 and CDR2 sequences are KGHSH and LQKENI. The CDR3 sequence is CASSPQRGYGYTF. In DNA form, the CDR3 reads TGTGCCAGCTCACCACAGAGGGGTTATGGCTACACCTTC.

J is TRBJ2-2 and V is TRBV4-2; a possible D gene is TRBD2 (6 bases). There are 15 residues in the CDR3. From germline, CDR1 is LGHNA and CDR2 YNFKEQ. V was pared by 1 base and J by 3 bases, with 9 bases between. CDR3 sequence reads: CASSQGLDYTGELFF. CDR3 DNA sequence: TGTGCCAGCAGCCAAGGACTAGATTACACCGGGGAGCTGTTTTTT.

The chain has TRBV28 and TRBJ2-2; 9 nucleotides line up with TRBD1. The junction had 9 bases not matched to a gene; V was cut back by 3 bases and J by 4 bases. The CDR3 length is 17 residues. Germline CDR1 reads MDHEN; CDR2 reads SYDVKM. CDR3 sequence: CASSFGDRVIGTGELFF. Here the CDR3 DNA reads TGTGCCAGCAGTTTCGGGGACAGGGTAATTGGCACCGGGGAGCTGTTTTTT.

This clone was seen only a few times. CDR3 protein: CASSLQDTQYF. CDR3 coding DNA: TGTGCCAGCAGCTTACAAGATACGCAGTATTTT. The J gene is TRBJ2-3, the V gene TRBV5-6; no reliable D call. Trimming pared 2 bases from V and 5 bases from J, leaving 3 bases between. From germline, CDR1 is SGHDT and CDR2 YYEEEE. CDR3 length: 11 amino acids.

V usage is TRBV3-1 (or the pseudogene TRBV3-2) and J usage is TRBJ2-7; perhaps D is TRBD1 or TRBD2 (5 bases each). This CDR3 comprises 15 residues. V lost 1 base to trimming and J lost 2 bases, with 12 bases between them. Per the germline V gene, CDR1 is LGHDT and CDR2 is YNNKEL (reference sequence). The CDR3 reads CASSQVTRGAYEQYF. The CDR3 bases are TGTGCCAGCAGCCAAGTAACCCGGGGCGCCTACGAGCAGTACTTC.

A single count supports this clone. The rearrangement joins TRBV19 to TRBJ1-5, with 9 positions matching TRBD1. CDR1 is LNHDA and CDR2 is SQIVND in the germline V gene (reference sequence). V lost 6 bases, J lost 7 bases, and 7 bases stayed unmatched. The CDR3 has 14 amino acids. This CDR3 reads CASSRGQGNQPQHF. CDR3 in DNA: TGTGCCAGTAGCCGTGGACAGGGGAACCAGCCCCAGCATTTT.

The CDR3, as DNA: TGCGCCAGCAGCCAGGTCTGGGACAGGGGAGAGACCCAGTACTTC. As protein: CASSQVWDRGETQYF. The chain carries TRBV4-3 and TRBJ2-5; 10 nucleotides agree with TRBD1. V shed 3 bases, J shed 4 bases, and the junction held 5 bases outside the gene matches. From germline, CDR1 is LGHNA and CDR2 YSLEER. The length of the CDR3 is 15 residues.

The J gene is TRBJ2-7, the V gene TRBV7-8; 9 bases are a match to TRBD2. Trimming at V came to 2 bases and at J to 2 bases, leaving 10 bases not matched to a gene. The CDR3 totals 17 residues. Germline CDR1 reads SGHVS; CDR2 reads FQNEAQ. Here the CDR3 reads CASSLFGAGGGAYEQYV. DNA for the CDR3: TGTGCCAGCAGCTTATTCGGGGCGGGGGGGGGTGCCTACGAGCAGTACGTC.

The CDR3 DNA reads TGTGCCAGCAGCTCATTCGGCTCCACAGATACGCAGTATTTT. Its translation is CASSSFGSTDTQYF. The chain carries TRBV6-2 or TRBV6-3 and TRBJ2-3, with unresolved D. V shed 6 bases and J shed 2 bases, with 12 bases lying between them. The CDR3 length is 14 residues. Germline loops: CDR1 MNHEY, CDR2 SVGEGT.

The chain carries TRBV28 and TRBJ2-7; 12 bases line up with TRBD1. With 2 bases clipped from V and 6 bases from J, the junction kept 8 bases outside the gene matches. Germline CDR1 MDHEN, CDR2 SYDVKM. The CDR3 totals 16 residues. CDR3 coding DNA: TGTGCCAGCAGTTTAGCCGGGACAGGGGGCCAAGGCGAGCAGTACTTC. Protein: CASSLAGTGGQGEQYF.

This chain's CDR3 is CASSPRPKTYGYTF. The CDR3 DNA sequence: TGTGCCAGCAGTCCCCGGCCCAAAACGTATGGCTACACCTTC. The rearrangement joins TRBV28 to TRBJ1-2; no clear D gene. This CDR3 is built from 14 residues. Germline values: CDR1 MDHEN, CDR2 SYDVKM. The V end lost 5 bases, the J end lost 5 bases, and 15 bases lay between the germline ends.

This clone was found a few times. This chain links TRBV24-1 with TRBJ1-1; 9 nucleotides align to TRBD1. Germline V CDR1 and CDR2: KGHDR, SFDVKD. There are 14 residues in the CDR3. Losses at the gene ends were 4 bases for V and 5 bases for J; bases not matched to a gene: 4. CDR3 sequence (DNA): TGTGCCACCAGTGAGGGACAGGGAGAGACTGAAGCTTTCTTT. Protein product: CATSEGQGETEAFF.

CDR3 bases: TGTGCCAGCAGTTCGGTAGGGAGCTACAATGAGCAGTTCTTC. Translation gives CASSSVGSYNEQFF. The chain uses TRBV28 and TRBJ2-1; possible D gene TRBD2, 5 bases. This CDR3 contains 14 residues. Germline V CDR1 and CDR2: MDHEN, SYDVKM. V dropped 4 bases and J dropped 3 bases, with 10 bases sitting between them.

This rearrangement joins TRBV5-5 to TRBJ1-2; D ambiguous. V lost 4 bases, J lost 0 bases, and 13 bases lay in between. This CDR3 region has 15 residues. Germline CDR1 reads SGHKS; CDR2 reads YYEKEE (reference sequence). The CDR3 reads CASSLRTDPNYGYTF. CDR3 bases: TGTGCCAGCAGCCTTCGGACGGATCCTAACTATGGCTACACCTTC.